These 15 T cell receptor beta chains were sequenced from one sample in a study of CD8 T cells in ankylosing spondylitis. General observations from the study: There was a TCR beta motif, made of fewer than 10 highly homologous variants, that appeared characteristic of ankylosing spondylitis blood.

Their recognized antigens are unknown. MiXCR was run by TCRdb on the 5' RACE reads, yielding one entry per CDR3 protein. The sample holds some 800,000 distinct CDR3 sequences, 12% seen once. Source material: blood, either unsorted or a sorted T cell fraction (not recorded which). The receptors come from a male donor with ankylosing spondylitis.

This clonotype was recorded at least ten times. The V call is TRBV29-1, the J call TRBJ2-1; 9 bases map to TRBD2. The germline CDR1 and CDR2 sequences are SQVTM and ANQGSEA. V lost 4 bases to trimming and J lost 2 bases; unmatched junction nucleotides: 0. The CDR3 is 13 amino acids. CDR3 region: CSVGGRAYNEQFF. The CDR3 DNA is TGCAGCGTTGGCGGGAGGGCCTACAATGAGCAGTTCTTC.

This rearrangement joins TRBV19 to TRBJ1-5; 8 nucleotides line up with TRBD1. CDR1 LNHDA and CDR2 SQIVND come from the germline V gene (reference sequence). This CDR3 spans 15 amino acids. V lost 2 bases and J lost 6; bases outside the gene matches: 6. The CDR3 loop is CASSIIRGRSQPQHF. The CDR3 nucleotides are TGTGCCAGTAGTATAATCAGGGGGCGAAGTCAGCCCCAGCATTTT.

This chain joins TRBV27 and TRBJ1-6; D ambiguous. Germline CDR1 reads MNHEY; CDR2 reads SMNVEV (reference sequence). The CDR3 is 18 residues long. Trimming took off 3 bases at V and 7 bases at J, with 22 bases between the two ends. The CDR3 here is CASSFLQPRRISNSPLHF. CDR3 nucleotides: TGTGCCAGCAGTTTCCTACAGCCCCGAAGAATATCCAATTCACCCCTCCACTTT.

This chain joins TRBV7-9 and TRBJ1-2; possibly TRBD1 for D (5 bases). Germline-derived CDR1 and CDR2 are SEHNR and FQNEAQ (reference sequence). The V end lost 2 bases, the J end lost 8 bases, and 18 bases lay between the germline ends. This CDR3 has 15 amino acids. CDR3 in amino acids: CASSLIRESREGYTF. The CDR3 DNA is TGTGCCAGCAGCTTAATCAGGGAAAGTCGCGAGGGCTACACCTTC.

The sample holds a few counts of this clonotype. The rearrangement joins TRBV5-1 to TRBJ2-5, with D unresolved. The V gene lost 0 bases and the J gene lost 1 base, with 7 bases spanning the gap. This CDR3 has 14 amino acids. Germline lookup yields CDR1 SGHRS and CDR2 YFSETQ. In DNA form, the CDR3 reads TGCGCCAGCAGCTTGGACCCCTCCCAAGAGACCCAGTACTTC. Residues: CASSLDPSQETQYF.

V usage is TRBV10-2 and J usage is TRBJ2-3; D call uncertain. Trimming took off 6 bases at V and 0 bases at J, with 13 bases between the two ends. CDR1 is WSHSY, CDR2 SAAADI, per germline. This CDR3 region has 15 residues. The CDR3 DNA is TGCGCCAGCAGGAAACAGCCGACTAGCACAGATACGCAGTATTTT. Its protein product is CASRKQPTSTDTQYF.

V is TRBV11-2 and J is TRBJ2-1; TRBD2 matches at 11 bases. Germline trimming cut 5 bases from V and 7 bases from J; bases unmatched to any gene: 16. Per germline, CDR1 SGHAT and CDR2 FQNNGV. The CDR3 has 18 amino acids. The CDR3 loop reads CASSHWALLAGEANEQFF. The CDR3 nucleotides read TGTGCCAGCAGCCATTGGGCCTTACTAGCGGGAGAGGCAAATGAGCAGTTCTTC.

This chain joins TRBV20-1 and TRBJ1-5; no clear D. Germline lookup yields CDR1 DFQATT and CDR2 SNEGSKA (reference sequence). The CDR3 is 14 residues long. Trimming cost V 1 base and J 1 base, with 8 bases left between them. CDR3 DNA: TGCAGTGCTAGAGCTTGGGCCAGCAATCAGCCCCAGCATTTT. Protein: CSARAWASNQPQHF.

This clonotype was recorded at least ten times. The CDR3 region is CSARDYRGMNTEAFF. The CDR3 coding sequence is TGCAGTGCTAGAGATTACCGGGGGATGAACACTGAAGCTTTCTTT. The V gene is TRBV20-1, the J gene TRBJ1-1, with a possible D match to TRBD1 (5 bases). The CDR3 contains 15 residues. Per germline, CDR1 DFQATT and CDR2 SNEGSKA (reference sequence). Trimming took off 0 bases at V and 0 bases at J, with 11 bases between the two ends.

This clonotype appeared a few times. The chain recombines TRBV5-6 with TRBJ1-2; weak D call: TRBD1 (5 bases). Germline V lookup: CDR1 SGHDT, CDR2 YYEEEE. CDR3 length equals 16 residues. The V and J ends lost 1 base and 4 bases respectively, with 17 bases between them. CDR3 loop: CASSLSGSAGPYGYTF. In nucleotides, the CDR3 is TGTGCCAGCAGCTTGTCTGGTTCAGCAGGGCCCTATGGCTACACCTTC.

This clonotype was seen a few times. The gene calls are TRBV5-1 and TRBJ1-1, with TRBD1 matching 10 bases. CDR3 length: 16 amino acids. J was trimmed by 5 bases and V by 4 bases; bases with no gene match: 11. The V gene's germline CDR1 is SGHRS and CDR2 YFSETQ. Here the CDR3 DNA reads TGCGCCAGCAGCCTAGGAAGACAGGGGGCGCGGACTGAAGCTTTCTTT. This sequence encodes CASSLGRQGARTEAFF.

This chain connects TRBV28 to TRBJ2-7; tentatively, D is TRBD1 or TRBD2 (6 bases each). Germline CDR1 and CDR2: MDHEN and SYDVKM. CDR3 size: 12 residues. The ends were cut back, 6 bases at V and 7 bases at J, with 13 bases in the middle. The CDR3 DNA follows: TGTGCCAGCAGCCCCCAGGGGAGGGAGCAGTACTTC. Its protein product is CASSPQGREQYF.

The chain recombines TRBV5-1 with TRBJ2-3; 7 nucleotides line up with TRBD1. V shed 3 bases, J shed 2 bases, and the junction held 3 bases outside the gene matches. CDR3 length equals 14 residues. Germline assignment: CDR1 SGHRS and CDR2 YFSETQ. The CDR3 DNA is TGCGCCAGCAGCTGGGGGACAGTCACAGATACGCAGTATTTT. It encodes CASSWGTVTDTQYF.

The sample holds a few counts of this clonotype. The chain employs TRBV11-1 and TRBJ1-1, with a weak D call TRBD1 (5 bases). The CDR3 runs to 16 residues. V was shortened by 4 bases and J by 4 bases, with 19 bases between the two germline ends. CDR1 and CDR2 from the germline V gene are SGHAT and FQDESV (reference sequence). Here the CDR3 reads CASSSFGAGAFTEAFF. The CDR3 DNA is TGTGCCAGCAGCTCCTTTGGGGCCGGGGCGTTCACTGAAGCTTTCTTT. The entire variable domain, with the rest obtained from reference TRBV11-1 and TRBJ1-1, is as follows: EAEVAQSPRYKITEKSQAVAFWCDPISGHATLYWYRQILGQGPELLVQFQDESVVDDSQLPKDRFSAERLKGVDSTLKIQPAELGDSAMYLCASSSFGAGAFTEAFFGQGTRLTVV.

The chain recombines TRBV15 with TRBJ1-2; D remains ambiguous. Trimming removed 5 bases from V and 1 base from J, with 14 bases in between. CDR1 is LNHNV, CDR2 YYDKDF, per germline (reference sequence). The CDR3 loop spans 15 amino acids. This CDR3 is CATSFRKGDNYGYTF. The CDR3 region has the DNA TGTGCCACCAGCTTCCGAAAGGGAGATAACTATGGCTACACCTTC.